This T cell receptor (beta chain) was retrieved from a study of control samples from healthy donors and cancer patients. This clone was recorded once. CDR3 length: 15 amino acids. Looked up from germline, CDR1 is SGHRS and CDR2 is YFSETQ. Trimming cost V 0 bases and J 4 bases; bases outside gene matches: 6. Profiled with immunoSEQ multiplex PCR; TCRdb holds only in-frame clones, not every one. The table has some 120,000 clones, around 89% seen once; the top ten hold 2.3%. V and J are TRBV5-1 and TRBJ1-2; TRBD1 aligns across 7 bases. This sequence was found in a woman in her seventies in good health. Material for sequencing was blood. This CDR3 reads CASSLAARGPYGYTF. Here the CDR3 DNA reads TGCGCCAGCAGCTTGGCCGCTAGGGGGCCCTATGGCTACACCTTC.